A selection of T cell receptor beta chains follows, all from one sample in a study of response to subunit inactivated influenza vaccine. TCRdb recomputed calls from the RT-PCR reads with MiXCR, one row per CDR3 protein. The table lists roughly 670,000 distinct CDR3 sequences, around 15% of them singletons, with 7.5% to 9% in the top ten. The sample consisted of PBMCs from blood, taken less than 15 days before vaccination. The receptors derive from a man between 45 and 60 years old who received an inactivated influenza vaccine. CDR3s include the opening cysteine and the closing phenylalanine or tryptophan. A D gene is named only where the DNA matches it firmly. The listing skips clone size in some rows; elsewhere it reads once, few, many or a size class.

d_call,j_call,clone_size,v_call,cdr3_nt,cdr3_aa
NA,TRBJ2-1,many,TRBV12-3/TRBV12-4,TGTGCCAGCAGTTTAATGGTGAGGGATGAGCAGTTCTTC,CASSLMVRDEQFF
NA,TRBJ1-2,few,TRBV2,TGTGCCAGCAGTGAGGTTGGGGGGTATGGCTACACCTTC,CASSEVGGYGYTF
NA,TRBJ1-1,many,TRBV10-3,TGTGCCATAAGTAACCGGGACAACTCTGAAGCTTTCTTT,CAISNRDNSEAFF
NA,TRBJ2-1,NA,TRBV4-2,TGTGCCAGCAGCCAAGAGGGGGCTAATGAGCAGTTCTTC,CASSQEGANEQFF
NA,TRBJ2-7,NA,TRBV2,TGTGCCAGCATATACCGGATTGGCGGTATCTACGAGCAGTACTTC,CASIYRIGGIYEQYF
NA,TRBJ2-7,few,TRBV4-1,TGCGCCAGCAGCCAAGGTCAGGCTCAGTACTTC,CASSQGQAQYF
TRBD2,TRBJ2-5,NA,TRBV6-5,TGTGCCAGCAGTTACTCACCTAGCGGGCAAGAGACCCAGTACTTC,CASSYSPSGQETQYF
TRBD2,TRBJ2-3,NA,TRBV20-1,TGCAGTGCTAGAGATCCAAACCCCCGGCTGAGCGGGGGGTCTACAGATACGCAGTATTTT,CSARDPNPRLSGGSTDTQYF
TRBD1,TRBJ2-7,NA,TRBV5-5,TGTGCCAGCAGCTTGGTCGCAGGGGGCAGTTCCTACGAGCAGTACTTC,CASSLVAGGSSYEQYF
TRBD2,TRBJ2-3,NA,TRBV7-8,TGTGCCAGCAGCCAGGGACTAGCGGGGGGCACAGATACGCAGTATTTT,CASSQGLAGGTDTQYF
NA,TRBJ2-7,many,TRBV4-3,TGCGCCAGCAGCCAAGATCGTGGGGGAGTGGTCTACGAGCAGTACTTC,CASSQDRGGVVYEQYF
NA,TRBJ1-4,NA,TRBV4-1,TGCGCCAGCAGCCAAGATCGGAGGGGTTGGGAAAAACTGTTTTTT,CASSQDRRGWEKLFF
NA,TRBJ2-7,many,TRBV5-1,TGCGCCAGCAGCCCCTCTTACAGTACAAGCTACGAGCAGTACTTC,CASSPSYSTSYEQYF
TRBD2,TRBJ2-1,few,TRBV9,TGTGCCAGCAGCGTAGGGACTAGCGGGAGGACCGCCGAGCAGTTCTTC,CASSVGTSGRTAEQFF
NA,TRBJ2-2,NA,TRBV6-5,TGTGCCAGCAGTTCTCAACTCCCGGGGGCCGGGGAGCTGTTTTTT,CASSSQLPGAGELFF
TRBD1,TRBJ2-2,NA,TRBV6-2/TRBV6-3,TGTGCCAGCAGATTAAGCAGGGGGCTTTCGGACACCGGGGAGCTGTTTTTT,CASRLSRGLSDTGELFF
TRBD1,TRBJ1-5,NA,TRBV12-3/TRBV12-4,TGTGCCAGCAGTACGACCGACAGGGGGCTTCAGCCCCAGCATTTT,CASSTTDRGLQPQHF
NA,TRBJ2-7,few,TRBV4-3,TGCGCCAGCAGCCAAGGGGTCAGTCCCACCTACGAGCAGTACTTC,CASSQGVSPTYEQYF
NA,TRBJ2-2,many,TRBV7-7,TGTGCTAGCAGTTCGAGGGCCGGTAATACCGGGGAGCTGTTTTTT,CASSSRAGNTGELFF
TRBD2,TRBJ2-7,many,TRBV6-2/TRBV6-3,TGTGCCAGCAGCCGGAGCGGGGAGAGTACGGTGGAGCAGTACTTC,CASSRSGESTVEQYF
NA,TRBJ2-3,few,TRBV12-3/TRBV12-4,TGTGCCAGCAGCTTGGCGCAGGGAAAGACAGATACGCAGTATTTT,CASSLAQGKTDTQYF
NA,TRBJ2-5,few,TRBV12-3/TRBV12-4,TGTGCCAGCAGTTTTGGGGGGGCGGGGGAGACCCAGTACTTC,CASSFGGAGETQYF
NA,TRBJ2-1,NA,TRBV20-1,TGCAGTGCTAGAGTGCAGGGGAGGTATGAGCAGTTCTTC,CSARVQGRYEQFF
TRBD1,TRBJ2-2,few,TRBV5-1,TGCGCCAGCAGCTGGGGACAGGGCGGCACCGGGGAGCTGTTTTTT,CASSWGQGGTGELFF
NA,TRBJ2-5,once,TRBV5-1,TGCGCCAGCAGCTTGGAGGGACAACGGCAAGAGACCCAGTACTTC,CASSLEGQRQETQYF
TRBD1,TRBJ2-1,NA,TRBV5-1,TGCGCCAGCAGCTTGGCTAGACAGGGACCTCGGTTCTTC,CASSLARQGPRFF
NA,TRBJ2-3,NA,TRBV7-2,TGTGCCAGCAGCTTAGTCCGTGCCCGTCAGTATTTT,CASSLVRARQYF
TRBD2,TRBJ2-3,few,TRBV29-1,TGCAGCGTTTACCCCGCTAAAGCGGGAGCAAACACAGATACGCAGTATTTT,CSVYPAKAGANTDTQYF
TRBD2,TRBJ2-1,NA,TRBV7-9,TGTGCCGCGGCTGGCGGGGGTGCTGAGCAGTTCTTC,CAAAGGGAEQFF
NA,TRBJ2-3,many,TRBV7-9,TGTGCCAGCAGCTTAAACGGGCCCTTCACAGATACGCAGTATTTT,CASSLNGPFTDTQYF
NA,TRBJ2-5,NA,TRBV7-9,TGTGCCAGCAGCTTAGGAGCTTTGGAGACCCAGTACTTC,CASSLGALETQYF
NA,TRBJ2-1,few,TRBV28,TGTGCCAGCAGTCGACCGGACGAGTACAATGAGCAGTTCTTC,CASSRPDEYNEQFF
NA,TRBJ2-3,few,TRBV25-1,TGTGCCAGCAGTGATCCCCAGGGCACAGATACGCAGTATTTT,CASSDPQGTDTQYF
NA,TRBJ1-1,NA,TRBV28,TGTGCCAGCAGTTTCTTAAGGGAGAACACTGAAGCTTTCTTT,CASSFLRENTEAFF
NA,TRBJ2-1,few,TRBV5-5,TGTGCCAGCAGCCTGCTTCGCGGTCCCTACAATGAGCAGTTCTTC,CASSLLRGPYNEQFF
NA,TRBJ1-1,NA,TRBV4-1,TGCGCCAGCAGCCAGCCAGGGCGAATGAACACTGAAGCTTTCTTT,CASSQPGRMNTEAFF
NA,TRBJ2-2,NA,TRBV18,TGTGCCAGCTCCGACAGGACTACGAACACCGGGGAGCTGTTTTTT,CASSDRTTNTGELFF
NA,TRBJ2-1,few,TRBV11-1,TGTGCCAGCAGCTGGGACAGGGGGGGACTAGCGAGAGGGGCTGAGCAGTTCTTC,CASSWDRGGLARGAEQFF
NA,TRBJ1-1,few,TRBV7-2,TGTGCCAGCAGCCCTACACGGGCGAACACTGAAGCTTTCTTT,CASSPTRANTEAFF
TRBD1,TRBJ1-1,few,TRBV20-1,TGCAGTGCTAGCTTCAGGGGGCCGGGAAACACTGAAGCTTTCTTT,CSASFRGPGNTEAFF
TRBD2,TRBJ2-1,many,TRBV12-3/TRBV12-4,TGTGCCAGCAGTTTGTTAAGGCGGGAGGGTGAGCAGTTCTTC,CASSLLRREGEQFF
TRBD2,TRBJ2-7,many,TRBV10-3,TGTGCCATCAGTGAGGTATGGCGGAAGGCGGGAGTGAACGAGCAGTACTTC,CAISEVWRKAGVNEQYF
NA,TRBJ1-5,few,TRBV20-1,TGCAGTGCTAGCTCTGACGGGTATAGCAATCAGCCCCAGCATTTT,CSASSDGYSNQPQHF
TRBD1,TRBJ2-3,NA,TRBV11-2,TGTGCCAGCAGCTTAGCAGACAGGGTCTGGACAGATACGCAGTATTTT,CASSLADRVWTDTQYF
NA,TRBJ2-1,few,TRBV5-1,TGCGCCAGCAGCAAAACTAGTACCAAAAATGAGCAGTTCTTC,CASSKTSTKNEQFF
TRBD1,TRBJ1-5,few,TRBV18,TGTGCCAGCTCACCAACCCGACAGGGCGGCTACCAGCCCCAGCATTTT,CASSPTRQGGYQPQHF
TRBD1,TRBJ2-5,NA,TRBV7-9,TGTGCCAGCAGATCCACCGACAGGGGGAAGTACTTC,CASRSTDRGKYF
NA,TRBJ1-1,few,TRBV18,TGTGCCAGCTCCGTGGGGCTACGGATGAACACTGAAGCTTTCTTT,CASSVGLRMNTEAFF
TRBD2,TRBJ2-1,few,TRBV10-3,TGTGCCATTTCTAGCGGGAGCAATGAGCAGTTCTTC,CAISSGSNEQFF
NA,TRBJ1-1,NA,TRBV2,TGTGCCAGCAGTGAAGAGGGTTGGGTGGGCACTGAAGCTTTCTTT,CASSEEGWVGTEAFF
NA,TRBJ2-1,few,TRBV5-6,TGTGCCAGCAGCTTGGGCCCACCCGGTAGGGATGAGCAGTTCTTC,CASSLGPPGRDEQFF
TRBD1,TRBJ2-3,many,TRBV5-6,TGTGCCAGCAGCCCGTTGGACAGGGTGGAATCAGATACGCAGTATTTT,CASSPLDRVESDTQYF
NA,TRBJ2-5,NA,TRBV6-1,TGTGCCAGCAGTCTAGAACCAAACGGACGCTTTCGGGAGACCCAGTACTTC,CASSLEPNGRFRETQYF